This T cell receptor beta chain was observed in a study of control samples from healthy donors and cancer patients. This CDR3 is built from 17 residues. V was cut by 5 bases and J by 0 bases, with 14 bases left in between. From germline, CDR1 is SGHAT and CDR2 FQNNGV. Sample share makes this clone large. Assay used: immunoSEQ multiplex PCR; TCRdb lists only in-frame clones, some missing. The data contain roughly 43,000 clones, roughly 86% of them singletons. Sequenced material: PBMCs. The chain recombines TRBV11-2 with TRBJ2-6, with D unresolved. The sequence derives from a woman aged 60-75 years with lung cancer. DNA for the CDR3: TGTGCCAGCAGCCCCCCTGGACGGTACTCTGGGGCCAACGTCCTGACTTTC. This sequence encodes CASSPPGRYSGANVLTF.